A single TCR beta chain is shown here with its context. Antigen: not known. The entry originates in a study of cytomegalovirus exposure and HLA in healthy donors. Study as a whole: There were 75 million to 95 million unique TCRs (from HLA-typed donors) in an early data release. Overall study results and limits: For most TCR beta V segments, an earlier analysis put the productive rate at about 87% or about 30% of the time.

It was with 60 Vbeta and 13 Jbeta primers that the PCR ran. Original methodology: An analysis performed later counted roughly 80 million unique TCR beta chains (roughly 11 million of them shared). Profiling relied on immunoSEQ multiplex PCR, and the TCRdb table lists in-frame clones only, not all of them. That table gives V, J and clone size, and the DNA gave D and trimming. The ten top clones account for roughly 1.6%, within a sample of 100,000 to 150,000 clones. V dropped 8 bases and J dropped 5 bases, with 15 bases sitting between them. The V gene's germline CDR1 is MNHNS and CDR2 SASEGT. The CDR3 covers 13 residues.

The specimen sequenced was PBMCs. This rearrangement joins TRBV6-1 to TRBJ2-5, with D perhaps matching TRBD1 (6 bases). The source of this sequence is a woman in her 40s in good health and CMV-seronegative. The CDR3 DNA is TGTGCCAGCGTCAGGACAGAAAAGGAGACCCAGTACTTC. It yields the protein CASVRTEKETQYF.